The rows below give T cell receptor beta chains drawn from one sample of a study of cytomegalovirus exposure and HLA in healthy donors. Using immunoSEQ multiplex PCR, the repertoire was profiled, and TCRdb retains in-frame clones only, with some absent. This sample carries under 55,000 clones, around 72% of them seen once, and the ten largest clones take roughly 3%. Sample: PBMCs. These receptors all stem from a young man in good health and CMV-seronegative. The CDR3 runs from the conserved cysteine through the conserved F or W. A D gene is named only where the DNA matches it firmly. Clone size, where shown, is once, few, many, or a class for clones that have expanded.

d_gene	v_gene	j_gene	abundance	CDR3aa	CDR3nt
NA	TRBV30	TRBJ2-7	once	CATTDRGAYEQYF	TGTGCCACAACAGATCGGGGTGCCTACGAGCAGTACTTC
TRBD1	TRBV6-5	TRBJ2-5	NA	CASSYSSGQGEETQYF	TGTGCCAGCAGTTACTCCTCGGGACAGGGGGAGGAGACCCAGTACTTC
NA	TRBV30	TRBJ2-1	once	CAWSVGGSYNEQFF	TGTGCCTGGAGTGTCGGCGGTTCCTACAATGAGCAGTTCTTC
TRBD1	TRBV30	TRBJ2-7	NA	CAWRTGGPYEQYF	TGTGCCTGGCGGACAGGGGGTCCCTACGAGCAGTACTTC
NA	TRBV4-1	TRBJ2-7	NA	CASSQVGRERGEQYF	TGCGCCAGCAGCCAAGTCGGCAGGGAAAGAGGCGAGCAGTACTTC
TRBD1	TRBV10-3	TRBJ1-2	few	CAISAFGQGADYGYTF	TGTGCCATCAGTGCTTTTGGACAGGGGGCTGATTATGGCTACACCTTC
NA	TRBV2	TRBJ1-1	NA	CASSEIQGIRRFF	TGTGCCAGCAGTGAGATCCAGGGGATCCGTCGGTTCTTT
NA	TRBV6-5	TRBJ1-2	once	CASSRESGSLYGYTF	TGTGCCAGCAGCCGCGAGTCCGGGAGTCTCTATGGCTACACCTTC
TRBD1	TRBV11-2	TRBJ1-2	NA	CASSPRQGWNYGYTF	TGTGCCAGCAGCCCTCGACAGGGATGGAACTATGGCTACACCTTC
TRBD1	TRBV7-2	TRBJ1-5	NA	CASSSRTGWNQPQHF	TGTGCCAGCAGCTCCAGGACAGGGTGGAATCAGCCCCAGCATTTT
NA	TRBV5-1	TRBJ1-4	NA	CASSLGYREGSEKLFF	TGCGCCAGCAGCCTAGGATACAGGGAGGGTAGTGAAAAACTGTTTTTT
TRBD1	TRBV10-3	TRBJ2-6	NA	CAISTGVAGANVLTF	TGTGCCATCAGTACAGGGGTGGCTGGGGCCAACGTCCTGACTTTC
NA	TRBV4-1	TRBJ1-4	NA	CASSPERGKATNEKLFF	TGCGCCAGCAGCCCAGAACGGGGGAAGGCAACTAATGAAAAACTGTTTTTT
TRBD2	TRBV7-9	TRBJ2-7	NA	CASSESGSAYEQYF	TGTGCCAGCAGCGAAAGCGGGAGTGCGTACGAGCAGTACTTC
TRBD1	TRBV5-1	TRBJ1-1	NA	CASRDRDRGTNTEAFF	TGCGCCAGCAGAGACCGGGACAGGGGGACGAACACTGAAGCTTTCTTT
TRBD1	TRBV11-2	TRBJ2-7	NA	CASSTRTGVSYEQYF	TGTGCCAGCAGCACCCGGACAGGGGTCTCCTACGAGCAGTACTTC
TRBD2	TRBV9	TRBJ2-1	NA	CASSLAGVWNEQFF	TGTGCCAGCAGTCTAGCGGGAGTTTGGAATGAGCAGTTCTTC
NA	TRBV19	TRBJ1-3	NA	CASSRTASGNTIYF	TGTGCCAGTAGTAGGACAGCCTCTGGAAACACCATATATTTT
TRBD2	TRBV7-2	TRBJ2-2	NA	CASSLGLASGELFF	TGTGCCAGCAGCTTGGGACTAGCGTCCGGGGAGCTGTTTTTT
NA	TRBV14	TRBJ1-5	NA	CASSQSERSNQPQHF	TGTGCCAGCAGCCAATCTGAACGGAGCAATCAGCCCCAGCATTTT
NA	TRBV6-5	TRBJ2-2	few	CASTISGNTGELFF	TGTGCCAGCACTATTTCAGGGAACACCGGGGAGCTGTTTTTT
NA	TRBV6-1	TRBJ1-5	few	CASSESGRNQPQHF	TGTGCCAGCAGTGAGTCAGGGAGGAATCAGCCCCAGCATTTT
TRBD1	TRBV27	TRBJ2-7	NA	CASSLTGLWRGGQYF	TGTGCCAGCAGTTTGACAGGGCTCTGGCGAGGGGGGCAGTACTTC
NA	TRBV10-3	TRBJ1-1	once	CAISESAKRGEAFF	TGTGCCATCAGTGAGTCGGCGAAAAGGGGTGAAGCTTTCTTT
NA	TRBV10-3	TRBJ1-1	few	CAISNLQANTEAFF	TGTGCCATCAGCAACCTGCAAGCGAACACTGAAGCTTTCTTT
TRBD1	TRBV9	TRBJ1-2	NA	CASSVDTGGSYGYTF	TGTGCCAGCAGCGTAGATACAGGGGGATCCTATGGCTACACCTTC
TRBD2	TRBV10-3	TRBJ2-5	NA	CATKTSGKETQYF	TGTGCCACTAAGACTAGCGGGAAGGAGACCCAGTACTTC
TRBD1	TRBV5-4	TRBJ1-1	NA	CASSLTRTGGVNTEAFF	TGTGCCAGCAGCCTGACTAGGACAGGGGGCGTTAACACTGAAGCTTTCTTT
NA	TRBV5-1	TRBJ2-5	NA	CASSFGEVEETQYF	TGCGCCAGCAGCTTTGGGGAGGTGGAGGAGACCCAGTACTTC
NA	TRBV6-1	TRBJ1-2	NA	CASSEVRNYGYTF	TGTGCCAGCAGTGAAGTGCGGAACTATGGCTACACCTTC
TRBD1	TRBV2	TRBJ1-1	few	CASNSRTGMGFTEAFF	TGTGCCAGCAACAGTAGGACAGGGATGGGTTTCACTGAAGCTTTCTTT
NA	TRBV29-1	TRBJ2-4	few	CSVVSGIAKNIQYF	TGCAGCGTTGTATCCGGGATAGCCAAAAACATTCAGTACTTC
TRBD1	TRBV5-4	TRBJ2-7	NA	CASSFRDRAPYEQYF	TGTGCCAGCAGCTTCCGGGACAGGGCCCCCTACGAGCAGTACTTC
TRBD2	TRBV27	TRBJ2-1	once	CASRGLAATNEQFF	TGTGCCAGCAGAGGACTAGCGGCTACTAATGAGCAGTTCTTC
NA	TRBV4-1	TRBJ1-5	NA	CASSQDLRQTVKPQHF	TGCGCCAGCAGCCAAGATTTAAGACAAACCGTTAAGCCCCAGCATTTT
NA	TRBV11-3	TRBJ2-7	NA	CASSLGGQRYEQYF	TGTGCCAGCAGCTTAGGGGGACAACGGTATGAGCAGTACTTC
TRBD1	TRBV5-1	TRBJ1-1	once	CASSYTPQGANTEAFF	TGCGCCAGCAGCTACACCCCACAGGGGGCGAACACTGAAGCTTTCTTT
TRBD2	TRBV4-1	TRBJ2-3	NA	CASSPNPLLAGGTDTQYF	TGCGCCAGCAGCCCAAACCCACTTCTAGCGGGAGGGACAGATACGCAGTATTTT
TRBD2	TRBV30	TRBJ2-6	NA	CAWRPPGLAGDLAGANVLTF	TGTGCCTGGAGACCCCCGGGACTAGCGGGAGATTTGGCTGGGGCCAACGTCCTGACTTTC
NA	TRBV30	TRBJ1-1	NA	CALELRGVSHTEAFF	TGTGCCTTGGAGTTGCGGGGGGTATCGCACACTGAAGCTTTCTTT
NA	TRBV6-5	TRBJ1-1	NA	CASRRQMGNTEAFF	TGTGCCAGCAGGCGACAGATGGGGAACACTGAAGCTTTCTTT
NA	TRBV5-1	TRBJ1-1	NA	CASSLVSTEAFF	TGCGCCAGCAGCTTGGTATCCACTGAAGCTTTCTTT
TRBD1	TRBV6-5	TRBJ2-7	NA	CASSPGTDYEQYF	TGTGCCAGCAGCCCAGGGACAGACTACGAGCAGTACTTC
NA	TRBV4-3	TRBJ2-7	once	CASSRDRNYEQYF	TGCGCCAGCAGCCGAGACAGAAACTACGAGCAGTACTTC
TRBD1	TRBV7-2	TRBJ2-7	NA	CASGKGQGGTYEQYF	TGTGCCAGCGGGAAGGGACAGGGGGGAACCTACGAGCAGTACTTC
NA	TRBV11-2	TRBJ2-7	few	CASSLAGAGSTYEQYF	TGTGCCAGCAGCTTAGCAGGTGCGGGATCAACCTACGAGCAGTACTTC
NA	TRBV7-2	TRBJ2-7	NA	CASSLSAYEQYF	TGTGCCAGCAGCTTGAGTGCGTACGAGCAGTACTTC
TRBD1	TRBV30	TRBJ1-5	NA	CAWSSPGQINQPQHF	TGTGCCTGGAGCAGCCCGGGACAGATAAATCAGCCCCAGCATTTT
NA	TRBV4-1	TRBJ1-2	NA	CASSQEMALNYGYTF	TGCGCCAGCAGCCAAGAAATGGCCCTGAACTATGGCTACACCTTC
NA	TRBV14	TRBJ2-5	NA	CASSQDTASCYF	TGTGCCAGCAGCCAAGATACGGCTAGTTGCTACTTC
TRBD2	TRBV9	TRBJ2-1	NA	CASSDLLREGNEQFF	TGTGCCAGCAGCGACCTACTACGGGAGGGCAATGAGCAGTTCTTC
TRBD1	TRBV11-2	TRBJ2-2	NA	CASGETGGGGELFF	TGTGCCAGCGGCGAAACAGGGGGTGGCGGGGAGCTGTTTTTT